The 28 T cell receptor beta chains reported below all come from one sample, sequenced in a study of shared clonotypes between healthy human individuals. Naive CD8 cells were CD45RO-negative, positively selected for CCR7, excluding terminally differentiated effector memory CD45RA+ cells. Repertoires were generated with immunoSEQ multiplex PCR, while TCRdb's copy carries only in-frame clones and drops some. Of about 2 million clones listed, about 95% are singletons. The specimen sequenced was naive CD8+ T cells sorted from blood. All receptors derive from a man between 18 and 29 years old in good health.

This CDR3 is CASRPPDINYGYTF. The CDR3 DNA follows: TGTGCCAGTCGTCCCCCGGATATCAACTATGGCTACACCTTC. The V gene is TRBV5-8, the J gene TRBJ1-2, with D hard to call. CDR3 size: 14 residues. Germline V gene sequence: CDR1 SGHTS, CDR2 YDEGEE. Trimming left V 8 bases short and J 2 bases short, with 16 bases between.

This chain uses TRBV6-5 with TRBJ2-2; 8 bases are shared with TRBD1. Germline trimming cut 1 base from V and 4 bases from J; bases unmatched to any gene: 2. This CDR3 spans 15 amino acids. The germline CDR1 and CDR2 sequences are MNHEY and SVGAGI. The CDR3 DNA sequence: TGTGCCAGCAGTTACTTCACAGGGGGCACCGGGGAGCTGTTTTTT. Amino acid sequence: CASSYFTGGTGELFF.

The chain recombines TRBV27 with TRBJ2-7; 10 nucleotides line up with TRBD2. Germline V gives CDR1 MNHEY, CDR2 SMNVEV (reference sequence). The CDR3 sequence is 16 residues long. Losses at the gene ends were 5 bases for V and 5 bases for J; bases not matched to a gene: 12. CDR3 in DNA: TGTGCCAGCAGTCCCCTTAGCGGGGGGCCTGCCCACGAGCAGTACTTC. It encodes CASSPLSGGPAHEQYF.

The V gene is TRBV4-1, the J gene TRBJ2-1, with 9 bases aligning to TRBD2. Trimming took 4 bases from V and 1 from J; bases not matched to a gene: 8. This CDR3 has 17 residues. From germline, CDR1 is MGHRA and CDR2 YSYEKL. The CDR3 DNA follows: TGCGCCAGCAGCCCCTACGGTCTAGCGGGGTCCTACAATGAGCAGTTCTTC. Translating gives CASSPYGLAGSYNEQFF.

This clone was recorded only once. The rearrangement uses TRBV13 and TRBJ2-2; 7 bases fit TRBD1. The length of the CDR3 is 14 residues. Germline lookup yields CDR1 PRHDT and CDR2 FYEKMQ (reference sequence). With 5 bases clipped from V and 6 bases from J, the junction kept 6 bases outside the gene matches. The CDR3 loop reads CASSPQGKAGELFF. The CDR3 DNA follows: TGTGCCAGCAGCCCACAGGGGAAGGCCGGGGAGCTGTTTTTT.

The chain recombines TRBV28 with TRBJ1-6; D unresolved. Trimming left V 6 bases short and J 7 bases short, with 19 bases between. This CDR3 region has 16 residues. CDR1 is MDHEN, CDR2 SYDVKM, per germline. Here the CDR3 DNA reads TGTGCCAGCAGGGGAAAGACGGGATCCCCCAATTCACCCCTCCACTTT. It codes for CASRGKTGSPNSPLHF.

The V gene is TRBV27, the J gene TRBJ2-7, with D possibly being TRBD1 or TRBD2 (5 bases each). Trimming shortened V by 5 bases and J by 1 base, and 9 bases separated the two germline ends. Germline V gene sequence: CDR1 MNHEY, CDR2 SMNVEV (reference sequence). This CDR3 contains 13 residues. CDR3 DNA: TGTGCCAGCAGTGGGACCCTTTCCTACGAGCAGTACTTC. It codes for CASSGTLSYEQYF.

In this sample, this clone turned up a few times. The chain recombines TRBV6-5 with TRBJ2-7, with a possible D match to TRBD2 (5 bases). V lost 5 bases and J 6 bases, leaving 11 bases between the germline ends. Germline V lookup: CDR1 MNHEY, CDR2 SVGAGI. The CDR3 spans 12 residues. CDR3 residues: CASSPRAGEQYF. CDR3 nucleotide sequence: TGTGCCAGCAGTCCCCGCGCGGGCGAGCAGTACTTC.

As regards this clone: Other DNA sequences in the sample encode the same CDR3. The J gene is TRBJ1-2, the V gene TRBV28; 7 nucleotides align to TRBD1. Germline CDR1 reads MDHEN; CDR2 reads SYDVKM. V lost 6 bases to trimming and J lost 4 bases; unmatched junction nucleotides: 8. The CDR3 covers 14 residues. In DNA, the CDR3 is TGTGCCAGCAGCCTCAGGGGGGGCGGCTATGGCTACACCTTC. As protein: CASSLRGGGYGYTF.

The chain couples TRBV9 to TRBJ2-5, with D maybe TRBD2 (5 bases). Trimming pared 4 bases from V and 5 bases from J, leaving 15 bases between. The CDR3 extends over 14 amino acids. Germline CDR1 and CDR2: SGDLS and YYNGEE. The CDR3 sequence: CASSPPASQETQYF. In DNA form, the CDR3 reads TGTGCCAGCAGCCCCCCGGCTAGCCAGGAGACCCAGTACTTC.

The chain recombines TRBV11-1 with TRBJ2-3, with 14 bases identical to TRBD2. The CDR3 consists of 15 residues. Losses at the gene ends were 4 bases for V and 6 bases for J; bases not matched to a gene: 3. CDR1 is SGHAT and CDR2 is FQDESV in the germline V gene (reference sequence). The CDR3 DNA follows: TGTGCCAGCAGCTCGACTAGCGGGGGGGCGGATACGCAGTATTTT. Translating gives CASSSTSGGADTQYF.

This rearrangement joins TRBV27 to TRBJ2-1, with 7 bases fitting TRBD2. The CDR3 sequence is 16 residues long. The trim removed 8 bases at V and 7 bases at J, leaving 17 bases unmatched. Germline V gene sequence: CDR1 MNHEY, CDR2 SMNVEV (reference sequence). CDR3 protein: CASANGGGGLGNEQFF. CDR3 bases: TGTGCCAGCGCCAATGGCGGGGGAGGTCTTGGGAATGAGCAGTTCTTC.

This chain links TRBV9 with TRBJ2-2; no clear D gene. V shed 4 bases and J shed 1 base, with 11 bases lying between them. From germline, CDR1 is SGDLS and CDR2 YYNGEE. The CDR3 loop spans 15 amino acids. The CDR3 loop is CASSFDGLNTGELFF. The CDR3 nucleotides read TGTGCCAGCAGCTTCGACGGATTGAACACCGGGGAGCTGTTTTTT. Complete variable domain (other parts from reference TRBV9 and TRBJ2-2): DSGVTQTPKHLITATGQRVTLRCSPRSGDLSVYWYQQSLDQGLQFLIQYYNGEERAKGNILERFSAQQFPDLHSELNLSSLELGDSALYFCASSFDGLNTGELFFGEGSRLTVL.

This chain's CDR3 is CASSLTSAQETQYF. CDR3 coding DNA: TGCGCCAGCAGCCTTACTAGCGCACAAGAGACCCAGTACTTC. This rearrangement joins TRBV10-2 to TRBJ2-5; 7 bases map to TRBD2. CDR3 size: 14 residues. After removal of 6 bases from V and 2 bases from J, the junction contained 6 bases not matched to a gene. Germline assignment: CDR1 WSHSY and CDR2 SAAADI.

As for this clone: This same CDR3 is encoded by further DNA sequences in the sample. The rearrangement links TRBV6-5 to TRBJ1-1; D not resolved. CDR3 size: 14 residues. V dropped 2 bases and J dropped 5 bases, with 12 bases sitting between them. CDR1 MNHEY and CDR2 SVGAGI come from the germline V gene. The CDR3 loop is CASSYEGGVTEAFF. For the CDR3, the DNA is TGTGCCAGCAGTTACGAGGGTGGGGTGACTGAAGCTTTCTTT.

This clone was detected only once. V usage is TRBV7-9 and J usage is TRBJ2-3; 16 bases are a match to TRBD2. The junction had 5 bases not matched to a gene; V was cut back by 5 bases and J by 3 bases. CDR3 size: 17 residues. Germline assignment: CDR1 SEHNR and CDR2 FQNEAQ (reference sequence). The CDR3 protein is CASSLPGLAGGTDTQYF. CDR3 sequence (DNA): TGTGCCAGCAGCCTCCCGGGACTAGCGGGAGGGACAGATACGCAGTATTTT. Using reference TRBV7-9 and TRBJ2-3 for the parts outside the CDR3, the full variable domain is DTGVSQNPRHKITKRGQNVTFRCDPISEHNRLYWYRQTLGQGPEFLTYFQNEAQLEKSRLLSDRFSAERPKGSFSTLEIQRTEQGDSAMYLCASSLPGLAGGTDTQYFGPGTRLTVL.

This clone has only one observation. The chain has TRBV10-3 and TRBJ1-1; D is possibly TRBD1 (5 bases). Trimming left V 2 bases short and J 5 bases short, with 12 bases between. Germline V gives CDR1 ENHRY, CDR2 SYGVKD. The CDR3 is 14 residues long. In nucleotides, the CDR3 is TGTGCCATCAGTGAGGGCAGGGATTCGACTGAAGCTTTCTTT. The encoded protein is CAISEGRDSTEAFF.

The V gene is TRBV5-1, the J gene TRBJ2-3, with 11 bases that match TRBD2. The CDR3 spans 16 residues. V was clipped by 4 bases and J by 3 bases; unmatched bases: 7. Germline lookup yields CDR1 SGHRS and CDR2 YFSETQ. CDR3: CASSPRLAGLTDTQYF. The CDR3 DNA is TGCGCCAGCAGCCCGCGACTAGCGGGGCTGACAGATACGCAGTATTTT.

As for this clone: This sample includes further DNA sequences coding for the same CDR3. This chain connects TRBV7-9 to TRBJ2-7; 7 nucleotides align to TRBD1. From germline, CDR1 is SEHNR and CDR2 FQNEAQ (reference sequence). V was clipped by 5 bases and J by 2 bases; unmatched bases: 3. The CDR3 contains 13 residues. The CDR3 DNA reads as TGTGCCAGCAGCCAGACAGGGACCTACGAGCAGTACTTC. Its translation: CASSQTGTYEQYF.

The chain carries TRBV6-5 and TRBJ2-7, with 9 bases matching TRBD1. The length of the CDR3 is 14 residues. Germline trimming cut 2 bases from V and 6 bases from J; bases unmatched to any gene: 5. CDR1 and CDR2 from the germline V gene are MNHEY and SVGAGI. The CDR3 protein is CASSYGTGIVEQYF. The DNA of the CDR3 is TGTGCCAGCAGTTACGGGACAGGGATTGTCGAGCAGTACTTC.

In this sample, this clone turned up a few times. The rearrangement joins TRBV30 to TRBJ2-7; weak D call: TRBD2 (5 bases). CDR1 is GTSNPN and CDR2 is SVGIG in the germline V gene (reference sequence). CDR3 length: 14 amino acids. V gave up 3 bases and J gave up 3 bases, with 15 bases separating them. CDR3 protein: CAWSLGMFGYEQYF. CDR3 nucleotide sequence: TGTGCCTGGAGCCTCGGGATGTTTGGCTACGAGCAGTACTTC.

The chain couples TRBV10-3 to TRBJ2-7; weak D call: TRBD1 (7 bases). This CDR3 region has 15 residues. With 4 bases removed from V and 2 bases from J, the gap between germline ends came to 15 bases. In germline, CDR1 is ENHRY, CDR2 SYGVKD. The CDR3 DNA reads as TGTGCCATCAGTGTTGTCCAGGGGGGTACCTACGAGCAGTACTTC. Amino acids: CAISVVQGGTYEQYF.

This chain connects TRBV30 to TRBJ2-2; 8 bases match TRBD2. Germline V gene data show CDR1 as GTSNPN and CDR2 as SVGIG (reference sequence). V dropped 0 bases and J dropped 2; count of bases not matched to a gene: 5. The CDR3 contains 16 residues. For the CDR3, the DNA is TGTGCCTGGAGTGTACTGCGGGGGGTTAACACCGGGGAGCTGTTTTTT. It yields the protein CAWSVLRGVNTGELFF.

This chain links TRBV7-8 with TRBJ2-7, with 7 bases aligning to TRBD2. The CDR3 spans 16 residues. CDR1 and CDR2 (germline): SGHVS, FQNEAQ. Trimming removed 4 bases from V and 3 bases from J; junction bases left unmatched: 12. The CDR3 reads CASSSPGLAVLYEQYF. The CDR3 coding sequence is TGTGCCAGCAGCTCCCCCGGGCTAGCGGTACTCTACGAGCAGTACTTC.

This clone appeared once. The CDR3 is CASTATGPSYNEQFF. The CDR3 DNA reads as TGCGCCAGCACCGCGACTGGGCCCTCCTACAATGAGCAGTTCTTC. The V and J genes are TRBV10-2 and TRBJ2-1; D gene unclear. The CDR3 covers 15 residues. In germline, CDR1 is WSHSY, CDR2 SAAADI. Trimming shortened V by 7 bases and J by 0 bases, and 13 bases separated the two germline ends.

The chain recombines TRBV5-4 with TRBJ1-2; the match to TRBD1 covers 9 bases. Germline lookup yields CDR1 SGHNT and CDR2 YYREEE (reference sequence). The CDR3 totals 14 residues. V lost 0 bases, J lost 6 bases, and 3 bases stayed unmatched. The CDR3: CASSLGTGVNGYTF. The CDR3, as DNA: TGTGCCAGCAGCTTGGGGACAGGGGTAAATGGCTACACCTTC.

The rearrangement uses TRBV4-1 and TRBJ2-7, with D hard to call. From germline, CDR1 is MGHRA and CDR2 YSYEKL. Trimming removed 4 bases from V and 6 bases from J, with 19 bases in between. The CDR3 totals 15 residues. This CDR3 reads CASSPGLVGTPEQYF. The DNA for the CDR3 is TGCGCCAGCAGCCCAGGCCTCGTTGGTACTCCCGAGCAGTACTTC.

CDR3 DNA sequence: TGTGCCAGCAGTGTTTTAGCGGGGATACGCTACGAGCAGTACTTC. Its translation is CASSVLAGIRYEQYF. This rearrangement joins TRBV2 to TRBJ2-7; 8 nucleotides agree with TRBD2. With 4 bases clipped from V and 3 bases from J, the junction kept 8 bases outside the gene matches. The CDR3 runs to 15 residues. Germline loops: CDR1 SNHLY, CDR2 FYNNEI.